This TCR beta chain was documented in a study of cytomegalovirus exposure and HLA in healthy donors. About the research overall: Approximately 83 million unique TCRs from HLA-typed donors were held in an early data release.

Trimming stripped 5 bases from V and 4 bases from J, with 12 bases between. The CDR3 runs to 14 residues. Germline V gives CDR1 MGHDK, CDR2 SYGVNS. 13 Jbeta primers and 60 Vbeta primers were used for the PCR. Data came from immunoSEQ multiplex PCR; TCRdb stores just in-frame clones and leaves some out. Of about 200,000 clones in the sample, about 89% were seen once. Comment on this clone: The antigen is unknown.

Study-wide findings and caveats: Later work found that TCR association rates differed between HLA loci; DRB1 had the most and HLA-C the fewest. In presence/absence analyses, roughly uniform sequencing depth across donors was assumed.

The TCR sequence derives from a man aged 30 to 39 in good health and CMV-seronegative. The rearrangement joins TRBV25-1 to TRBJ1-3; no reliable D call. Sequencing was done on a sample of PBMCs. The CDR3 sequence is CASSRAGSGNTIYF. Here the CDR3 DNA reads TGTGCCAGCAGTCGCGCGGGCTCAGGAAACACCATATATTTT.